This TCR beta chain was documented in a study of STAT3 mutations in large granular lymphocyte leukemia. Study context: Over half of T-LGLL patients had one or more immunosuppressive regimens. Study-wide results and caveats: At least one immunodominant TCR beta clonotype appeared in every T-cell large granular lymphocyte leukemia patient. After therapy, about 35% of the 18 patients switched clonotypes, all new clones STAT3 wild type.

Some 38,000 productive templates were obtained per sample on average. The assay was immunoSEQ multiplex PCR, and TCRdb's table has in-frame clones only and misses some. This sample has under 15,000 clones, with roughly 80% found just once. As to this clone: Its antigen is as yet unknown.

With 0 bases clipped from V and 3 bases from J, the junction kept 3 bases outside the gene matches. CDR3 length: 16 amino acids. Germline CDR1 reads MGHRA; CDR2 reads YSYEKL. The receptor was isolated from a man in his fifties or sixties with T-cell large granular lymphocyte leukemia. Some clones in this sample may be carry-over from other donors' samples. The source material was peripheral blood mononuclear cells. V and J are TRBV4-1 and TRBJ2-3, with 10 bases identical to TRBD2. CDR3 residues: CASSQEPSGRTDTQYF. DNA for the CDR3: TGCGCCAGCAGCCAAGAGCCTAGCGGGAGAACAGATACGCAGTATTTT.